The 20 T cell receptor beta chains below were found in one sample sequenced in a study of blood T cell repertoires in COVID-19. Assay: immunoSEQ multiplex PCR; the TCRdb copy retains only in-frame clones and omits some. This table holds some 70,000 clones, approximately 88% found once. Sequencing was done on a sample of peripheral blood. The receptors shown here come from a woman in her 70s with acute or convalescent COVID-19.

The J gene is TRBJ2-7, the V gene TRBV6-6; 8 positions agree with TRBD1. The CDR3 is made up of 13 amino acids. CDR1 MNHNY and CDR2 SVGAGI come from the germline V gene (reference sequence). After removal of 6 bases from V and 8 bases from J, the junction contained 9 bases not matched to a gene. The CDR3 DNA sequence: TGTGCCAGCAGGGTTAACAGGGGGTTGAAGCAGTACTTC. Amino acid sequence: CASRVNRGLKQYF.

The J gene is TRBJ2-5, the V gene TRBV30, with TRBD2 matching over 10 bases. The CDR3 extends over 16 amino acids. V trimming: 1 base; J trimming: 4 bases; junction bases outside the gene matches: 9. Germline V lookup: CDR1 GTSNPN, CDR2 SVGIG (reference sequence). DNA of the CDR3: TGTGCCTGGAGTGGAATAGCGGGAGGTGGGAGAGAGACCCAGTACTTC. Translation: CAWSGIAGGGRETQYF.

The chain employs TRBV11-1 and TRBJ2-3; D remains ambiguous. The germline gives CDR1 SGHAT, CDR2 FQDESV (reference sequence). The CDR3 has 13 amino acids. V was shortened by 3 bases and J by 2 bases, with 6 bases between the two germline ends. CDR3 sequence: CASSFSPTDTQYF. CDR3 nucleotides: TGTGCCAGCAGCTTTAGCCCCACAGATACGCAGTATTTT.

A single count supports this clone. The gene calls are TRBV19 and TRBJ2-5; 10 positions agree with TRBD2. Looked up from germline, CDR1 is LNHDA and CDR2 is SQIVND (reference sequence). Trimming took 1 base from V and 0 from J; bases not matched to a gene: 5. The CDR3 covers 17 residues. This CDR3 is CASSIGTGTSDQETQYF. The CDR3 region has the DNA TGTGCCAGTAGTATAGGGACCGGGACTAGCGACCAAGAGACCCAGTACTTC.

The gene calls are TRBV2 and TRBJ1-1; perhaps TRBD1 as D (5 bases). Trimming pared 6 bases from V and 0 bases from J, leaving 14 bases between. The germline V gene has CDR1 SNHLY and CDR2 FYNNEI. This CDR3 region has 15 residues. The CDR3 nucleotides are TGTGCCAGCAGGAGGTCAGGGCAAATGAACACTGAAGCTTTCTTT. This translates into CASRRSGQMNTEAFF.

J is TRBJ2-7 and V is TRBV28, with D possibly TRBD1 on 7 matching bases. Trimming cost V 5 bases and J 3 bases, with 17 bases left between them. This CDR3 is built from 15 residues. Germline-derived CDR1 and CDR2 are MDHEN and SYDVKM. CDR3 protein: CASSLPGQGGYEQYF. The DNA for the CDR3 is TGTGCCAGCAGTCTCCCGGGGCAGGGGGGCTACGAGCAGTACTTC.

The genes are TRBV29-1 and TRBJ1-2, with D possibly TRBD1 on 6 matching bases. The CDR3 consists of 12 residues. V was cut by 4 bases and J by 2 bases, with 8 bases left in between. CDR1 and CDR2 (germline): SQVTM, ANQGSEA. CDR3 coding DNA: TGCAGCGTTGCCAGGGGAAACTATGGCTACACCTTC. Its protein is CSVARGNYGYTF.

This chain uses TRBV2 with TRBJ2-1; no clear D. The length of the CDR3 is 14 residues. Germline V CDR1 and CDR2: SNHLY, FYNNEI. The V gene lost 10 bases and the J gene lost 9 bases, with 22 bases spanning the gap. DNA of the CDR3: TGTGCCACCTCAGGAAGATTTGGGTTGGGTGAGCAGTTCTTC. Translated, it gives CATSGRFGLGEQFF.

The chain employs TRBV28 and TRBJ1-6; D may be TRBD1 (6 bases). The CDR3 is made up of 16 amino acids. CDR1 and CDR2 from the germline V gene are MDHEN and SYDVKM. V was cut by 6 bases and J by 0 bases, with 12 bases left in between. Here the CDR3 DNA reads TGTGCCAGCAGCTCAACAGGGAGCTCCTATAATTCACCCCTCCACTTT. Residues: CASSSTGSSYNSPLHF.

This clone occurred a few times. The genes are TRBV11-2 and TRBJ2-5; weak D call: TRBD1 (5 bases). V lost 5 bases, J lost 3 bases, and 13 bases lay in between. Germline values: CDR1 SGHAT, CDR2 FQNNGV. The CDR3 loop spans 14 amino acids. CDR3 protein: CASSPGQTEETQYF. The CDR3 DNA reads as TGTGCCAGCAGCCCTGGACAAACTGAAGAGACCCAGTACTTC. The full variable domain, with the rest looked up from reference TRBV11-2 and TRBJ2-5, is EAGVAQSPRYKIIEKRQSVAFWCNPISGHATLYWYQQILGQGPKLLIQFQNNGVVDDSQLPKDRFSAERLKGVDSTLKIQPAKLEDSAVYLCASSPGQTEETQYFGPGTRLLVL.

CDR3 nucleotide sequence: TGTGCCAGCAGCCCCGCGGGGGGTTTATCACCCCTCCACTTT. Protein: CASSPAGGLSPLHF. This chain connects TRBV7-2 to TRBJ1-6, with D possibly matching TRBD1 (5 bases). This CDR3 region has 14 residues. Looked up from germline, CDR1 is SGHTA and CDR2 is FQGNSA. V lost 5 bases to trimming and J lost 10 bases, with 15 bases between them.

This rearrangement joins TRBV12-5 to TRBJ2-6; TRBD1 aligns across 8 bases. Germline-derived CDR1 and CDR2 are LGHNT and FRNRAP. CDR3 length equals 21 residues. The V segment lost 0 bases and the J segment 0 bases; nucleotides outside the gene matches: 13. The DNA for the CDR3 is TGTGCTAGTGGTTTGGTAGGGACAGGAGTCTCCTTGCTCTCTGGGGCCAACGTCCTGACTTTC. Protein: CASGLVGTGVSLLSGANVLTF.

The chain uses TRBV7-8 and TRBJ1-3; D gene ambiguous. V shed 3 bases and J shed 3 bases, with 15 bases lying between them. Germline V gene lookup returns CDR1 SGHVS and CDR2 FQNEAQ. The CDR3 runs to 16 residues. The CDR3 DNA is TGTGCCAGCAGCTTTTTTCCGCTCAGCGGTGGAAACACCATATATTTT. The encoded protein is CASSFFPLSGGNTIYF.

The chain uses TRBV9 and TRBJ2-3; tentative D call: TRBD2 (6 bases). The germline V and J ends were trimmed by 1 base and 1 base, with 10 bases remaining between them. Germline CDR1 is SGDLS and CDR2 is YYNGEE. The CDR3 runs 15 residues. In nucleotides, the CDR3 is TGTGCCAGCAGCGTACTCGGGACTGGCACAGATACGCAGTATTTT. Translated, it gives CASSVLGTGTDTQYF.

V is TRBV11-2 and J is TRBJ1-1; no definite D call. The CDR3 consists of 13 residues. CDR1 is SGHAT and CDR2 is FQNNGV in the germline V gene. V lost 6 bases and J lost 10, with 18 bases in between. The CDR3 reads CASRPDLGSGAFF. CDR3 in DNA: TGTGCCAGCAGACCGGACTTAGGGAGTGGAGCTTTCTTT.

This chain uses TRBV7-2 with TRBJ1-5; 7 bases line up with TRBD1. The CDR3 covers 19 residues. Per germline, CDR1 SGHTA and CDR2 FQGNSA. V shed 0 bases, J shed 0 bases, and the junction held 11 bases outside the gene matches. In DNA, the CDR3 is TGTGCCAGCAGCTTAGCCCTAATGACAGGGCTCTTTAGCAATCAGCCCCAGCATTTT. Residues: CASSLALMTGLFSNQPQHF.

The J gene is TRBJ2-5, the V gene TRBV7-6; tentative D call: TRBD1 (6 bases). Germline CDR1 reads SGHVS; CDR2 reads FNYEAQ. The CDR3 is made up of 15 amino acids. Trimming took off 0 bases at V and 5 bases at J, with 13 bases between the two ends. Written as DNA, the CDR3 is TGTGCCAGCAGCTTAGCAGGGGGTTTGCAGGAGACCCAGTACTTC. Its translation is CASSLAGGLQETQYF. The whole variable domain, remainder taken from reference TRBV7-6 and TRBJ2-5, is GAGVSQSPRYKVTKRGQDVALRCDPISGHVSLYWYRQALGQGPEFLTYFNYEAQQDKSGLPNDRFSAERPEGSISTLTIQRTEQRDSAMYRCASSLAGGLQETQYFGPGTRLLVL.

V gene TRBV5-1 combines with J gene TRBJ1-1; 7 nucleotides agree with TRBD1. The V segment lost 0 bases and the J segment 5 bases; nucleotides outside the gene matches: 10. The CDR3 is 16 residues long. The germline V gene encodes CDR1 SGHRS and CDR2 YFSETQ. The CDR3, as DNA: TGCGCCAGCAGCTTGGCCCCTACCGACAGGGAAACTGAAGCTTTCTTT. Protein: CASSLAPTDRETEAFF.

The chain recombines TRBV18 with TRBJ2-7, with no clear D. Per germline, CDR1 KGHSH and CDR2 LQKENI. This CDR3 spans 14 amino acids. The V end was cut by 0 bases, the J end by 3 bases, with 9 bases between. CDR3 protein: CASSPPNQYYEQYF. The CDR3 coding sequence is TGTGCCAGCTCACCACCGAACCAGTACTACGAGCAGTACTTC.

The gene calls are TRBV5-1 and TRBJ2-2; D perhaps matches TRBD1 (5 bases). Trimming cost V 0 bases and J 0 bases, with 9 bases left between them. This CDR3 region has 16 residues. Germline values: CDR1 SGHRS, CDR2 YFSETQ. DNA for the CDR3: TGCGCCAGCAGCTTGGGGTTGACAGCGAACACCGGGGAGCTGTTTTTT. This sequence encodes CASSLGLTANTGELFF.